These T cell receptor beta chains were read from a single sample in a study of Ad26.COV2.S vaccination and SARS-CoV-2 variants. TCRdb's table, derived via immunoSEQ multiplex PCR, lists solely in-frame clones and lacks some. This table has 100,000 or so clones, around 82% appearing once. The sample consisted of peripheral blood, taken after recovery from COVID-19. The receptors here all came from a human donor who had recovered from COVID-19. Both conserved end residues are part of each CDR3. Each record gives: D gene, J gene, V gene, clone size, CDR3 DNA, CDR3 protein. The D gene is left open where the match is weak. Rows may omit the clone size; those that give it use once, few, many or a size class.

d_call: TRBD1; j_call: TRBJ2-2; v_call: TRBV2; clone_size: .; cdr3_nt: TGTGCCAGCAGCCCGGACAGGTCAAAAGTCACCGGGGAGCTGTTTTTT; cdr3_aa: CASSPDRSKVTGELFF
d_call: TRBD1; j_call: TRBJ2-1; v_call: TRBV5-1; clone_size: .; cdr3_nt: TGCGCCAGCAGCTACAGGGGGTTTGGGGTCAATGAGCAGTTCTTC; cdr3_aa: CASSYRGFGVNEQFF
d_call: .; j_call: TRBJ2-7; v_call: TRBV30; clone_size: .; cdr3_nt: TGTGCCTGGAACGTCGACCACGAGCAGTACTTC; cdr3_aa: CAWNVDHEQYF
d_call: .; j_call: TRBJ2-1; v_call: TRBV15; clone_size: .; cdr3_nt: TGTGCCACCAGCAGACGCGACAGGTCGGTTGAGCAGTTCTTC; cdr3_aa: CATSRRDRSVEQFF
d_call: .; j_call: TRBJ1-6; v_call: TRBV4-2; clone_size: few; cdr3_nt: TGTGCCAGCAGCCAAGTCAGGGCTGGGTATTCACCCCTCCACTTT; cdr3_aa: CASSQVRAGYSPLHF
d_call: .; j_call: TRBJ2-5; v_call: TRBV3-1/TRBV3-2; clone_size: .; cdr3_nt: TGTGCCAGCAGCCAAGATTTTGTCGGGGGCAAGACCCAGTACTTC; cdr3_aa: CASSQDFVGGKTQYF
d_call: TRBD1; j_call: TRBJ1-2; v_call: TRBV25-1; clone_size: .; cdr3_nt: TGTGCCAGTTTACAGGGGGGCTATGGCTACACCTTC; cdr3_aa: CASLQGGYGYTF
d_call: .; j_call: TRBJ2-7; v_call: TRBV5-6; clone_size: .; cdr3_nt: TGTGCCAGCAGCCTAAACAGATTATACTACGAGCAGTACTTC; cdr3_aa: CASSLNRLYYEQYF
d_call: .; j_call: TRBJ2-3; v_call: TRBV4-3; clone_size: .; cdr3_nt: TGCGCCAGCAGCCAAGAACATGGATCGATCACAGATACGCAGTATTTT; cdr3_aa: CASSQEHGSITDTQYF
d_call: TRBD1; j_call: TRBJ1-5; v_call: TRBV28; clone_size: .; cdr3_nt: TGTGCCAGCAGCAACGGACAGGGAGGCTATCAGCCCCAGCATTTT; cdr3_aa: CASSNGQGGYQPQHF
d_call: .; j_call: TRBJ1-3; v_call: TRBV5-6; clone_size: .; cdr3_nt: TGTGCCAGCAGCTCACACGGCGGCGGCTCTGGAAACACCATATATTTT; cdr3_aa: CASSSHGGGSGNTIYF
d_call: .; j_call: TRBJ2-3; v_call: TRBV12-3/TRBV12-4; clone_size: .; cdr3_nt: TGTGCCAGCAGATCTGTCGGCGATACGCAGTATTTT; cdr3_aa: CASRSVGDTQYF
d_call: TRBD2; j_call: TRBJ2-7; v_call: TRBV6-2/TRBV6-3; clone_size: .; cdr3_nt: TGTGCCAGCAGCCCATCAGGAGTAGCGGGGGGCTACTACGAGCAGTACTTC; cdr3_aa: CASSPSGVAGGYYEQYF
d_call: .; j_call: TRBJ2-2; v_call: TRBV6-2/TRBV6-3; clone_size: .; cdr3_nt: TGTGCCAGCAGTTACCCGCGCTGGACTTCGGGCTCGTTGGACACCGGGGAGCTGTTTTTT; cdr3_aa: CASSYPRWTSGSLDTGELFF
d_call: .; j_call: TRBJ2-1; v_call: TRBV5-4; clone_size: .; cdr3_nt: TGTGCCAGCAGCTTGGAGGAGTACAATGAGCAGTTCTTC; cdr3_aa: CASSLEEYNEQFF
d_call: .; j_call: TRBJ1-6; v_call: TRBV2; clone_size: .; cdr3_nt: TGTGCCAGCAGTGAGGGGGGTGCGGATTCACCCCTCCACTTT; cdr3_aa: CASSEGGADSPLHF
d_call: .; j_call: TRBJ2-3; v_call: TRBV5-6; clone_size: .; cdr3_nt: TGTGCCAGCAGCCAAGGGGATACGCAGTATTTT; cdr3_aa: CASSQGDTQYF
d_call: .; j_call: TRBJ2-7; v_call: TRBV20-1; clone_size: .; cdr3_nt: TGCAGTGTGATCGGAGAGCACGAGCAGTACTTC; cdr3_aa: CSVIGEHEQYF
d_call: TRBD1; j_call: TRBJ1-1; v_call: TRBV3-1/TRBV3-2; clone_size: .; cdr3_nt: TGTGCCAGCAGCTTTACCGACAGGGCCTCGGAAGCTTTCTTT; cdr3_aa: CASSFTDRASEAFF